Shown below are 2 T cell receptor beta chains from a single sample sequenced in a study of T cell responses to AZD1222 COVID-19 vaccine. The assay was immunoSEQ multiplex PCR, and TCRdb's table has in-frame clones only and misses some. Of about 140,000 clones in the sample, 90% to 95% are singletons; the top ten hold roughly 1.2%. The specimen comprised peripheral blood, sampled 28 days after the second AZD1222 dose. All receptors derive from an adult who received the AZD1222 COVID-19 vaccine.

This clone has more than one count but fewer than ten. The genes are TRBV5-6 and TRBJ1-1; TRBD1 matches 8 bases. Per germline, CDR1 SGHDT and CDR2 YYEEEE. After removal of 2 bases from V and 4 bases from J, the junction contained 7 bases not matched to a gene. The CDR3 runs 15 residues. The CDR3 protein is CASSFSQGAGTEAFF. CDR3 in DNA: TGTGCCAGCAGCTTCTCCCAGGGGGCAGGCACTGAAGCTTTCTTT.

The V and J genes are TRBV6-2 or TRBV6-3 and TRBJ2-1; TRBD2 agrees at 9 bases. V trimming: 0 bases; J trimming: 2 bases; junction bases outside the gene matches: 11. This CDR3 contains 19 residues. CDR1 and CDR2 (germline): MNHEY, SVGEGT. The CDR3 coding sequence is TGTGCCAGCAGTTACTCGAGTTTCGGCAAGCGGGGGGCCTACAATGAGCAGTTCTTC. As protein: CASSYSSFGKRGAYNEQFF.